This T cell receptor beta chain was sequenced during a study of cytomegalovirus exposure and HLA in healthy donors. A word on this clone: What it binds is not known.

The PCR ran on 60 Vbeta and 13 Jbeta primers. Clones were sequenced by immunoSEQ multiplex PCR, and TCRdb holds only the in-frame ones, with some missing. The table records around 170,000 clones, 65% to 85% of them present only once. Study-level results: TCR beta chains associated with HLA were, in a later analysis, more clonally expanded than equally common others.

The sequence derives from a woman aged 40 to 50 in good health and CMV-seropositive. Sequencing was done on a sample of PBMCs.

The CDR3 reads CASRQTGTGIQPQHF. In DNA, the CDR3 is TGTGCCAGCAGGCAAACGGGGACAGGGATACAGCCCCAGCATTTT. This chain uses TRBV6-6 with TRBJ1-5; the match to TRBD1 covers 9 bases. CDR1 is MNHNY, CDR2 SVGAGI, per germline (reference sequence). The length of the CDR3 is 15 residues. With V trimmed by 6 bases and J by 7 bases, 10 bases remained unmatched.